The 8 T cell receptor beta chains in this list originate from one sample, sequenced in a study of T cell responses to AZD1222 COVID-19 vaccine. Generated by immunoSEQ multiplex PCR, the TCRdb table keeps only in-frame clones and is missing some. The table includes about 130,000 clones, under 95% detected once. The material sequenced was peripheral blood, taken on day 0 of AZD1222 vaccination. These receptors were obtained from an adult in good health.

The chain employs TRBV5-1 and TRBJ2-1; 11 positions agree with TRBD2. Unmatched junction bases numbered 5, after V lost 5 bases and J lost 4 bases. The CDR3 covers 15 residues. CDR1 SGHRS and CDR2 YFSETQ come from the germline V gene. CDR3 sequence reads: CASRGLAGGYNEQFF. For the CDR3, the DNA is TGCGCCAGCAGAGGCCTAGCGGGGGGATACAATGAGCAGTTCTTC.

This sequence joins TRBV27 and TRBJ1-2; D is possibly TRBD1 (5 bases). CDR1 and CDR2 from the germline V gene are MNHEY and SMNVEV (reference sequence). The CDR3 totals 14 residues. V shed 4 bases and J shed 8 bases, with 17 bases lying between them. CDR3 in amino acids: CASSSDTGLRGYTF. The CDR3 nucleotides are TGTGCCAGCAGTTCCGACACAGGTTTACGGGGCTACACCTTC.

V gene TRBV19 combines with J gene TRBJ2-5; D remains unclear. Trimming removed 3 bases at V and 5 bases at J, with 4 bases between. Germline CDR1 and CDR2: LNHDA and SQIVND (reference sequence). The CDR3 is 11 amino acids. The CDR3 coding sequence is TGTGCCAGTAGTATCTTGGAGACCCAGTACTTC. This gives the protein CASSILETQYF.

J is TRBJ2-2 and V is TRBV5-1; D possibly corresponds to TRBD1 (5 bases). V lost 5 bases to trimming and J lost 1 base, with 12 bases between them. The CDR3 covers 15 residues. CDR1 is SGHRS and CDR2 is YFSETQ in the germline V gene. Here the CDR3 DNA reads TGCGCCAGCAGTCTTCAGACAGAGAACACCGGGGAGCTGTTTTTT. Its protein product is CASSLQTENTGELFF.

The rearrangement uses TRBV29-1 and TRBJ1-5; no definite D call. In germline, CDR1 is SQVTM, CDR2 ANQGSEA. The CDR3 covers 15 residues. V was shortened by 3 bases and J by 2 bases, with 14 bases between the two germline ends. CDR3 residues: CSVEGEHSRNQPQHF. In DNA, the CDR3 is TGCAGCGTTGAGGGAGAACATAGTCGCAATCAGCCCCAGCATTTT.

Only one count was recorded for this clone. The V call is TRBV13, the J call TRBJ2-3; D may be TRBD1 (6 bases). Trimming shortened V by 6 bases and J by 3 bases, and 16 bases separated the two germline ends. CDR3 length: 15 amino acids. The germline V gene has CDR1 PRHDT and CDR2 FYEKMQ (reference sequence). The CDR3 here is CASRRRGSLTDTQYF. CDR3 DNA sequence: TGTGCCAGCAGACGCAGGGGTTCCCTTACAGATACGCAGTATTTT.

The CDR3 protein is CASSPDVGGGGNQPQHF. The CDR3, as DNA: TGCGCCAGCAGCCCGGATGTAGGGGGCGGCGGCAATCAGCCCCAGCATTTT. This chain connects TRBV5-1 to TRBJ1-5, with 7 bases that match TRBD1. Germline V gives CDR1 SGHRS, CDR2 YFSETQ. J gave up 2 bases and V 4 bases, and 12 bases lay outside the gene matches. The CDR3 consists of 17 residues.

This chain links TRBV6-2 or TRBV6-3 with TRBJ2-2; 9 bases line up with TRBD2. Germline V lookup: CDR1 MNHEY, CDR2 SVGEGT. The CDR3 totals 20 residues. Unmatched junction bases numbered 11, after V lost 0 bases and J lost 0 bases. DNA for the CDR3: TGTGCCAGCAGTTACTCGGATCACCTACCTAGCGGGGCGAACACCGGGGAGCTGTTTTTT. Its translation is CASSYSDHLPSGANTGELFF.